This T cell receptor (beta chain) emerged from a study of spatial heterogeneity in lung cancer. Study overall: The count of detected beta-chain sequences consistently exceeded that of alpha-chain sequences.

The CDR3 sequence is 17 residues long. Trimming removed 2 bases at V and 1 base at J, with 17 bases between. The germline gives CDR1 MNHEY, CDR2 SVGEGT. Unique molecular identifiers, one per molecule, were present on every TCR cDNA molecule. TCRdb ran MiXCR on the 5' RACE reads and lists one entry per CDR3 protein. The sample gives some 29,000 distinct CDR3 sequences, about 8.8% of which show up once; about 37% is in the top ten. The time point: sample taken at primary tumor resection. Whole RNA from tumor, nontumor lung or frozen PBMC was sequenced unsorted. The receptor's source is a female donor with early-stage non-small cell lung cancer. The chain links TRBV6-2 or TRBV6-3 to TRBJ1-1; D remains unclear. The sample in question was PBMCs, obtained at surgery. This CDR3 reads CASSYHSTIGENTEAFF. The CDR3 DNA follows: TGTGCCAGCAGTTACCATTCAACGATCGGGGAGAACACTGAAGCTTTCTTT.